Presented here are 26 T cell receptor beta chains from one specimen sequenced in a study of chemoradiotherapy in HPV16-positive cancers. Only in-frame clones appear in the TCRdb table, and some are missing; sequencing was by immunoSEQ multiplex PCR. The sample holds about 1,900 clones, approximately 90% seen once. This material consisted of tumor tissue, taken from a patient who underwent chemoradiotherapy. These receptors originate from a human donor with HPV-associated anogenital cancer.

The chain recombines TRBV11-2 with TRBJ1-4; D possibly corresponds to TRBD1 (6 bases). Germline-derived CDR1 and CDR2 are SGHAT and FQNNGV. The CDR3 contains 15 residues. V lost 1 base to trimming and J lost 3 bases, with 9 bases between them. This chain's CDR3 is CASSLAGQSNEKLFF. CDR3 DNA: TGTGCCAGCAGCTTAGCGGGACAATCTAATGAAAAACTGTTTTTT.

CDR3 nucleotide sequence: TGTGCCAGCAGTGAAGTCTTAGATGAGAACACTGAAGCTTTCTTT. This sequence encodes CASSEVLDENTEAFF. This chain connects TRBV6-1 to TRBJ1-1; D call uncertain. The length of the CDR3 is 15 residues. V lost 1 base to trimming and J lost 1 base, with 10 bases between them. The germline V gene encodes CDR1 MNHNS and CDR2 SASEGT.

The chain is built from TRBV9 and TRBJ2-5, with D tentatively TRBD1 or TRBD2 (5 bases each). This CDR3 has 15 amino acids. V was trimmed by 0 bases and J by 5 bases, leaving 14 bases between them. Germline loops: CDR1 SGDLS, CDR2 YYNGEE. CDR3 sequence reads: CASSVATGWGETQYF. In nucleotides, the CDR3 is TGTGCCAGCAGCGTAGCAACGGGGTGGGGGGAGACCCAGTACTTC.

The genes are TRBV19 and TRBJ2-7; D is tentatively TRBD1 or TRBD2 (6 bases each). This CDR3 region has 16 residues. Per the germline V gene, CDR1 is LNHDA and CDR2 is SQIVND (reference sequence). The V gene lost 5 bases and the J gene lost 0 bases, with 17 bases spanning the gap. Written as DNA, the CDR3 is TGTGCCAGTAGTCCTACTCCACAGGGACTCTCCTACGAGCAGTACTTC. Encoded protein: CASSPTPQGLSYEQYF.

This sequence joins TRBV11-2 and TRBJ2-7, with D tentatively TRBD2 (6 bases). CDR1 and CDR2 (germline): SGHAT, FQNNGV. This CDR3 region has 14 residues. Trimming removed 3 bases at V and 7 bases at J, with 16 bases between. CDR3 in DNA: TGTGCCAGCAGCTTCGGCAGGGAGGTTCGGGAGCAGTACTTC. Its protein is CASSFGREVREQYF. Together with reference TRBV11-2 and TRBJ2-7, the CDR3 gives the full variable domain: EAGVAQSPRYKIIEKRQSVAFWCNPISGHATLYWYQQILGQGPKLLIQFQNNGVVDDSQLPKDRFSAERLKGVDSTLKIQPAKLEDSAVYLCASSFGREVREQYFGPGTRLTVT.

This clone appeared once. This rearrangement joins TRBV5-1 to TRBJ2-6; 9 positions agree with TRBD1. This CDR3 comprises 17 residues. Germline V CDR1 and CDR2: SGHRS, YFSETQ. The J segment lost 0 bases and the V segment lost 4 bases, leaving 5 bases of the junction unmatched. The CDR3 sequence is CASSDGQGNSGANVLTF. DNA of the CDR3: TGCGCCAGCAGCGACGGACAGGGGAACTCTGGGGCCAACGTCCTGACTTTC.

This chain links TRBV19 with TRBJ1-5; 11 nucleotides align to TRBD1. The ends lost 5 bases at V and 7 bases at J; junction bases unmatched: 13. This CDR3 region has 17 residues. The germline V gene encodes CDR1 LNHDA and CDR2 SQIVND (reference sequence). The CDR3 nucleotides are TGTGCCAGTAGTTATACGTCGGCGGACAGGGGGCGGCAGCCCCAGCATTTT. Its translation is CASSYTSADRGRQPQHF.

The chain combines TRBV6-4 with TRBJ2-2; 10 bases are a match to TRBD2. Per germline, CDR1 MRHNA and CDR2 SNTAGT. J lost 6 bases, V lost 3 bases, and 4 bases had no gene match. The length of the CDR3 is 15 residues. CDR3 protein: CASSEQAGGPGELFF. DNA for the CDR3: TGTGCCAGCAGTGAACAAGCGGGGGGGCCCGGGGAGCTGTTTTTT.

The chain is built from TRBV12-5 and TRBJ2-3; TRBD2 agrees at 7 bases. J lost 6 bases, V lost 8 bases, and 11 bases had no gene match. The CDR3 is 14 amino acids. CDR1 and CDR2 (germline): LGHNT, FRNRAP. The CDR3 nucleotides read TGTGCTAGTAACTTAATGGGGGGGTGGGATACGCAGTATTTT. Its translation: CASNLMGGWDTQYF.

The chain uses TRBV19 and TRBJ1-5; TRBD1 matches at 8 bases. V was clipped by 4 bases and J by 7 bases; unmatched bases: 9. This CDR3 spans 15 amino acids. Germline CDR1 reads LNHDA; CDR2 reads SQIVND (reference sequence). DNA for the CDR3: TGTGCCAGTAGTAACGCTGACAGGGGAGGGCAGCCCCAGCATTTT. Protein: CASSNADRGGQPQHF.

The V gene is TRBV2, the J gene TRBJ1-5; no definite D call. Trimming took off 6 bases at V and 3 bases at J, with 6 bases between the two ends. Germline-derived CDR1 and CDR2 are SNHLY and FYNNEI. CDR3 length: 12 amino acids. CDR3 sequence (DNA): TGTGCCAGCAGCGGTAACAATCAGCCCCAGCATTTT. This gives the protein CASSGNNQPQHF. Looking up the rest from reference TRBV2 and TRBJ1-5 gives the full variable domain: EPEVTQTPSHQVTQMGQEVILRCVPISNHLYFYWYRQILGQKVEFLVSFYNNEISEKSEIFDDQFSVERPDGSNFTLKIRSTKLEDSAMYFCASSGNNQPQHFGDGTRLSIL.

The genes are TRBV9 and TRBJ2-7; no clear D. This CDR3 spans 13 amino acids. Trimming took 3 bases from V and 5 from J, leaving 12 bases between them. The germline V gene has CDR1 SGDLS and CDR2 YYNGEE. CDR3 sequence reads: CASSERTADEQYF. In nucleotides, the CDR3 is TGTGCCAGCAGCGAAAGGACGGCGGACGAGCAGTACTTC. The full variable domain, its missing parts supplied by reference TRBV9 and TRBJ2-7, is DSGVTQTPKHLITATGQRVTLRCSPRSGDLSVYWYQQSLDQGLQFLIQYYNGEERAKGNILERFSAQQFPDLHSELNLSSLELGDSALYFCASSERTADEQYFGPGTRLTVT.

The chain has TRBV9 and TRBJ1-1; unclear D gene. The CDR3 is 13 amino acids. The V and J ends lost 0 bases and 2 bases respectively, with 5 bases between them. The germline CDR1 and CDR2 sequences are SGDLS and YYNGEE. The CDR3 loop reads CASSVGTNTEAFF. The CDR3 coding sequence is TGTGCCAGCAGCGTAGGTACAAACACTGAAGCTTTCTTT. Looking up the rest from reference TRBV9 and TRBJ1-1 gives the full variable domain: DSGVTQTPKHLITATGQRVTLRCSPRSGDLSVYWYQQSLDQGLQFLIQYYNGEERAKGNILERFSAQQFPDLHSELNLSSLELGDSALYFCASSVGTNTEAFFGQGTRLTVV.

V usage is TRBV6-1 and J usage is TRBJ1-3, with a possible D match to TRBD1 (5 bases). Per germline, CDR1 MNHNS and CDR2 SASEGT. CDR3 length equals 12 residues. Trimming removed 5 bases at V and 12 bases at J, with 14 bases between. CDR3 DNA: TGTGCCAGCAGTTCAGGGATCGGGGGCATATATTTT. It codes for CASSSGIGGIYF.

The V call is TRBV10-3, the J call TRBJ1-1; 9 nucleotides line up with TRBD1. V shed 8 bases, J shed 5 bases, and the junction held 6 bases outside the gene matches. This CDR3 spans 13 amino acids. The germline gives CDR1 ENHRY, CDR2 SYGVKD. CDR3 nucleotide sequence: TGTGCCATCGCCGGGACAGGGAAGACTGAAGCTTTCTTT. It translates to CAIAGTGKTEAFF.

This clone was recorded a few times. The chain couples TRBV7-9 to TRBJ1-2; D not resolved. This CDR3 has 12 amino acids. Germline CDR1 reads SEHNR; CDR2 reads FQNEAQ (reference sequence). Deletions cut 0 bases from V and 8 bases from J, with 7 bases between. CDR3 loop: CASSLANQGYTF. The CDR3 bases are TGTGCCAGCAGCTTAGCGAACCAGGGCTACACCTTC.

This clone occurred once. The chain recombines TRBV7-9 with TRBJ1-1; D is possibly TRBD1 (5 bases). CDR1 is SEHNR and CDR2 is FQNEAQ in the germline V gene (reference sequence). V lost 5 bases to trimming and J lost 5 bases, with 18 bases between them. CDR3 size: 15 residues. CDR3 coding DNA: TGTGCCAGCAGCCTAACGGGGGAGGGTTGGACTGAAGCTTTCTTT. This sequence encodes CASSLTGEGWTEAFF.

This chain joins TRBV7-6 and TRBJ1-4, with D possibly matching TRBD1 (6 bases). Germline CDR1 and CDR2: SGHVS and FNYEAQ. There are 15 residues in the CDR3. V lost 0 bases to trimming and J lost 7 bases, with 12 bases between them. The CDR3, as DNA: TGTGCCAGCAGCTTAGCAGGGGGACGTGGTGAAAAACTGTTTTTT. Protein product: CASSLAGGRGEKLFF.

This clone was seen a handful of times. This chain connects TRBV5-1 to TRBJ2-7; D might be TRBD1 (8 bases). Germline assignment: CDR1 SGHRS and CDR2 YFSETQ. The CDR3 has 14 residues. V was cut by 1 base and J by 5 bases, with 13 bases left in between. CDR3 loop: CASSLTGGENEQYF. The CDR3 DNA follows: TGCGCCAGCAGCTTGACAGGGGGGGAGAACGAGCAGTACTTC.

This chain uses TRBV18 with TRBJ1-1, with 7 bases lining up with TRBD1. Germline V gene sequence: CDR1 KGHSH, CDR2 LQKENI. This CDR3 contains 15 residues. Trimming at V came to 6 bases and at J to 0 bases, leaving 7 bases not matched to a gene. The CDR3 nucleotides are TGTGCCAGCTCGCCGGGCAGGGGGTTGAACACTGAAGCTTTCTTT. Translated, it gives CASSPGRGLNTEAFF. The full variable domain, with the rest looked up from reference TRBV18 and TRBJ1-1, is NAGVMQNPRHLVRRRGQEARLRCSPMKGHSHVYWYRQLPEEGLKFMVYLQKENIIDESGMPKERFSAEFPKEGPSILRIQQVVRGDSAAYFCASSPGRGLNTEAFFGQGTRLTVV.

V is TRBV5-4 and J is TRBJ1-1; the D is unclear. Trimming stripped 4 bases from V and 1 base from J, with 8 bases between. The CDR3 is 13 residues long. CDR1 SGHNT and CDR2 YYREEE come from the germline V gene (reference sequence). CDR3 protein: CASSGGSNTEAFF. The DNA for the CDR3 is TGTGCCAGCAGCGGCGGGTCGAACACTGAAGCTTTCTTT.

This clone has just a few counts. V usage is TRBV30 and J usage is TRBJ1-1; D is perhaps TRBD1 (6 bases). Deletions cut 0 bases from V and 1 base from J, with 15 bases between. The germline gives CDR1 GTSNPN, CDR2 SVGIG (reference sequence). The CDR3 totals 16 residues. For the CDR3, the DNA is TGTGCCTGGAGTGTAAGGGGGAGGGGATCGAACACTGAAGCTTTCTTT. Translating gives CAWSVRGRGSNTEAFF.

The chain uses TRBV5-5 and TRBJ1-5; a possible D gene is TRBD1 (5 bases). The CDR3 is 17 amino acids. V was trimmed by 2 bases and J by 0 bases, leaving 15 bases between them. Germline V gene lookup returns CDR1 SGHKS and CDR2 YYEKEE (reference sequence). CDR3 in DNA: TGTGCCAGCAGCTTAGGACTGGGGGATCCTAGCAATCAGCCCCAGCATTTT. The encoded protein is CASSLGLGDPSNQPQHF.

J is TRBJ2-1 and V is TRBV7-2; TRBD1 agrees at 9 bases. The CDR3 is 14 amino acids. The J segment lost 7 bases and the V segment lost 7 bases, leaving 8 bases of the junction unmatched. CDR1 and CDR2 (germline): SGHTA, FQGNSA. For the CDR3, the DNA is TGTGCCAGCAAACCGGACAGGGGCGGGAATGAGCAGTTCTTC. Its protein is CASKPDRGGNEQFF.

The genes are TRBV6-1 and TRBJ1-1; D is ambiguous. This CDR3 region has 18 residues. The V gene's germline CDR1 is MNHNS and CDR2 SASEGT. The germline V and J ends were trimmed by 0 bases and 0 bases, with 17 bases remaining between them. CDR3 in DNA: TGTGCCAGCAGTGAAGCGCTTGACTGGAAGGTCATGAACACTGAAGCTTTCTTT. Protein product: CASSEALDWKVMNTEAFF.

V gene TRBV18 combines with J gene TRBJ2-2; no definite D call. Looked up from germline, CDR1 is KGHSH and CDR2 is LQKENI. The CDR3 contains 20 residues. Between the trimmed V and J ends, which lost 1 base and 0 bases, there was a span of 21 bases. The CDR3 nucleotides read TGTGCCAGCTCACCACGGTCGAGTCGACGTGCCCGTGCGAACACCGGGGAGCTGTTTTTT. Its protein product is CASSPRSSRRARANTGELFF. Using reference TRBV18 and TRBJ2-2 for the parts outside the CDR3, the full variable domain is NAGVMQNPRHLVRRRGQEARLRCSPMKGHSHVYWYRQLPEEGLKFMVYLQKENIIDESGMPKERFSAEFPKEGPSILRIQQVVRGDSAAYFCASSPRSSRRARANTGELFFGEGSRLTVL.